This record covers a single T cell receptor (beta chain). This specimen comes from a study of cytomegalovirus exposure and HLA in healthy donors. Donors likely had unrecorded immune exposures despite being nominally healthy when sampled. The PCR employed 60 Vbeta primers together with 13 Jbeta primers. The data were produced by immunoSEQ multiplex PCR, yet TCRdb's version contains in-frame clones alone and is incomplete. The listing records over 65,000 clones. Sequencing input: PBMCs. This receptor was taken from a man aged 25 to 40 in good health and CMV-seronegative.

As DNA, the CDR3 is TGTGCCAGCACCATTAGCGGGACATCCTACGAGCAGTACTTC. This sequence encodes CASTISGTSYEQYF. The chain links TRBV6-4 to TRBJ2-7, with 8 bases identical to TRBD2. The germline gives CDR1 MRHNA, CDR2 SNTAGT. The CDR3 has 14 residues. The trim removed 7 bases at V and 1 base at J, leaving 6 bases unmatched.